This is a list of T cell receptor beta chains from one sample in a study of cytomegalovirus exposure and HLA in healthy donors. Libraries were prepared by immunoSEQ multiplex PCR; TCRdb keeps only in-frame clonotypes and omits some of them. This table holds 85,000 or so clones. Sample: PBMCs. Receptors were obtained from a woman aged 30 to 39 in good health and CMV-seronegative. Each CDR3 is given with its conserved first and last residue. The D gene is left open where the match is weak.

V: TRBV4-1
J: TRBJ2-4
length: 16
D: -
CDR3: CASSQDLTAQGNIQYF
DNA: TGCGCCAGCAGCCAAGATTTGACAGCGCAGGGAAACATTCAGTACTTC

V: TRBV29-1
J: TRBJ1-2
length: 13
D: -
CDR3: CSVVIGDSYGYTF
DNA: TGCAGCGTTGTAATAGGAGATTCCTATGGCTACACCTTC

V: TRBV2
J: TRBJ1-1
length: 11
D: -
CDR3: CASTRFTEAFF
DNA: TGTGCCAGCACCAGATTCACTGAAGCTTTCTTT

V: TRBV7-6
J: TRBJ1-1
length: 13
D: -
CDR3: CASSLDKSTEAFF
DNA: TGTGCCAGCAGCTTAGATAAGAGCACTGAAGCTTTCTTT

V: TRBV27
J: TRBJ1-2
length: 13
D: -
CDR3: CASSFADNYGYTF
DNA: TGTGCCAGCAGTTTCGCGGATAACTATGGCTACACCTTC

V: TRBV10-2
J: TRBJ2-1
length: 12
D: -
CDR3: CASSDRGGEQFF
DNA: TGCGCCAGCAGTGACCGAGGCGGTGAGCAGTTCTTC

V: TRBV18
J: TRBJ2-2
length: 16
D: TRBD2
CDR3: CASSLEVSGGTGELFF
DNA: TGTGCCAGCTCACTCGAGGTCTCGGGGGGCACCGGGGAGCTGTTTTTT

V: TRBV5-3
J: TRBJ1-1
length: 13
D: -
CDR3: CARTPEAGTEAFF
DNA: TGTGCCAGAACCCCGGAGGCTGGCACTGAAGCTTTCTTT

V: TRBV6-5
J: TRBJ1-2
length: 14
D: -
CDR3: CASRRERNNYGYTF
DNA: TGTGCCAGCAGGCGGGAAAGAAACAACTATGGCTACACCTTC

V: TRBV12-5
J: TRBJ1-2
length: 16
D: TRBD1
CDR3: CASALGQGAANYGYTF
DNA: TGTGCTAGTGCCCTGGGACAGGGGGCAGCTAACTATGGCTACACCTTC

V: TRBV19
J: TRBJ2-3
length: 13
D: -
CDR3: CASSITGTGTQYF
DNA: TGTGCCAGTAGTATAACAGGAACCGGTACGCAGTATTTT

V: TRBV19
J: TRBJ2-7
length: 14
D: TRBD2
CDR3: CASGKTSGSYEQYF
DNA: TGTGCCAGTGGTAAGACTAGCGGTTCATACGAGCAGTACTTC

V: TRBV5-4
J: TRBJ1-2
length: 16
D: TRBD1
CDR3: CASSPQARTGGRGYTF
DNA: TGTGCCAGCAGCCCCCAGGCCCGGACAGGGGGAAGAGGCTACACCTTC

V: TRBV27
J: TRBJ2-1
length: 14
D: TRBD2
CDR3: CASRNWGGSNEQFF
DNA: TGTGCCAGCAGAAACTGGGGGGGATCCAATGAGCAGTTCTTC

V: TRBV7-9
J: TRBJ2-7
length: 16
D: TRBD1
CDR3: CASSSHYRDSSYEQYF
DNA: TGTGCCAGCAGCTCACATTACCGGGACAGCTCCTACGAGCAGTACTTC

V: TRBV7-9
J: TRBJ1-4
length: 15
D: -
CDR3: CASSSRTDFNEKLFF
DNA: TGTGCCAGCAGCTCCAGGACAGACTTTAATGAAAAACTGTTTTTT

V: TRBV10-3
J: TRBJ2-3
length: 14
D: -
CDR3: CAISPDTFVDTQYF
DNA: TGTGCCATCAGTCCTGACACGTTCGTGGATACGCAGTATTTT

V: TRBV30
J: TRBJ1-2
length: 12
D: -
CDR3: CAWRWGGGGYTF
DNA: TGTGCCTGGAGGTGGGGAGGGGGAGGCTACACCTTC

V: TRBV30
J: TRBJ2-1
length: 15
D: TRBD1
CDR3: CAWSGGQGSYNEQFF
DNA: TGTGCCTGGAGTGGGGGACAGGGCTCCTACAATGAGCAGTTCTTC

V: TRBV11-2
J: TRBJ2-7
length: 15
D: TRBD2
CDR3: CASSPWTSGTYEQYF
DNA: TGTGCCAGCAGCCCGTGGACTAGCGGTACCTACGAGCAGTACTTC

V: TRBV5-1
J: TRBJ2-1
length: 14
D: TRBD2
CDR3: CASSSASGSNEQFF
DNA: TGCGCCAGCAGCTCAGCTAGCGGGAGCAATGAGCAGTTCTTC

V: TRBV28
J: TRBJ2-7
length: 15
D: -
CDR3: CASSSPALGGYEQYF
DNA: TGTGCCAGCAGTTCCCCCGCCCTCGGAGGGTACGAGCAGTACTTC

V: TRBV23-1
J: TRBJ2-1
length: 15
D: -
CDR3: CASSQSSPGDNEQFF
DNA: TGCGCCAGCAGTCAATCCTCTCCAGGGGACAATGAGCAGTTCTTC

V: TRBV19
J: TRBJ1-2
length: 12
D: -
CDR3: CASSLGGTGYTF
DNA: TGTGCCAGTAGTCTGGGGGGAACCGGCTACACCTTC

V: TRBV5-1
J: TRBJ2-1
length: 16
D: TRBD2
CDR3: CASSFFTSGRNTEQFF
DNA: TGCGCCAGCAGTTTTTTTACTAGCGGGAGAAACACTGAGCAGTTCTTC

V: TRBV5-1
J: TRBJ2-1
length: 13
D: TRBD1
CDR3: CASSLDRGGVQFF
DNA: TGCGCCAGCTCCTTGGACAGGGGAGGCGTGCAGTTCTTC

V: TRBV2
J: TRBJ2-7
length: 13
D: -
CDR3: CASSEGSYYEQYF
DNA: TGTGCCAGCAGTGAGGGCAGTTACTACGAGCAGTACTTC

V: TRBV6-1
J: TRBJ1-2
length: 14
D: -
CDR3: CASSEWDSSYGYTF
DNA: TGTGCCAGCAGTGAATGGGACTCGTCCTATGGCTACACCTTC

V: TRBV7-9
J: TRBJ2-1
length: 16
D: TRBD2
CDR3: CASSHRVAGPTEEQFF
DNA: TGTGCCAGCAGCCATCGGGTAGCGGGCCCTACGGAGGAGCAGTTCTTC